This T cell receptor beta chain was recorded in a study of blood T cell repertoires in COVID-19. Study summary: The analysed material was cDNA or gDNA that came from T cells, B-cell-depleted T cells, or PBMCs.

V lost 0 bases to trimming and J lost 3 bases; unmatched junction nucleotides: 15. This CDR3 region has 20 residues. Germline V CDR1 and CDR2: MNHNS, SASEGT. Participants were aged roughly 18 to 90 years from more than 20 US areas. Recovered status in Cohort 3 required two negative PCRs, clearance, or symptom resolution. Assay used: immunoSEQ multiplex PCR; TCRdb lists only in-frame clones, some missing. This table holds 200,000 to 250,000 clones, roughly 77% found once. This clone was picked up a small number of times. The V call is TRBV6-1, the J call TRBJ1-2, with 11 bases aligning to TRBD1. The sequenced sample consisted of PBMCs or T cells enriched from blood (not recorded which). This TCR was recovered from a man aged 35 to 55 who had recovered from COVID-19. CDR3 in DNA: TGTGCCAGCAGTGAAGCGCTTTTTATACGGACAGGGGGCATCGACTATGGCTACACCTTC. Residues: CASSEALFIRTGGIDYGYTF.